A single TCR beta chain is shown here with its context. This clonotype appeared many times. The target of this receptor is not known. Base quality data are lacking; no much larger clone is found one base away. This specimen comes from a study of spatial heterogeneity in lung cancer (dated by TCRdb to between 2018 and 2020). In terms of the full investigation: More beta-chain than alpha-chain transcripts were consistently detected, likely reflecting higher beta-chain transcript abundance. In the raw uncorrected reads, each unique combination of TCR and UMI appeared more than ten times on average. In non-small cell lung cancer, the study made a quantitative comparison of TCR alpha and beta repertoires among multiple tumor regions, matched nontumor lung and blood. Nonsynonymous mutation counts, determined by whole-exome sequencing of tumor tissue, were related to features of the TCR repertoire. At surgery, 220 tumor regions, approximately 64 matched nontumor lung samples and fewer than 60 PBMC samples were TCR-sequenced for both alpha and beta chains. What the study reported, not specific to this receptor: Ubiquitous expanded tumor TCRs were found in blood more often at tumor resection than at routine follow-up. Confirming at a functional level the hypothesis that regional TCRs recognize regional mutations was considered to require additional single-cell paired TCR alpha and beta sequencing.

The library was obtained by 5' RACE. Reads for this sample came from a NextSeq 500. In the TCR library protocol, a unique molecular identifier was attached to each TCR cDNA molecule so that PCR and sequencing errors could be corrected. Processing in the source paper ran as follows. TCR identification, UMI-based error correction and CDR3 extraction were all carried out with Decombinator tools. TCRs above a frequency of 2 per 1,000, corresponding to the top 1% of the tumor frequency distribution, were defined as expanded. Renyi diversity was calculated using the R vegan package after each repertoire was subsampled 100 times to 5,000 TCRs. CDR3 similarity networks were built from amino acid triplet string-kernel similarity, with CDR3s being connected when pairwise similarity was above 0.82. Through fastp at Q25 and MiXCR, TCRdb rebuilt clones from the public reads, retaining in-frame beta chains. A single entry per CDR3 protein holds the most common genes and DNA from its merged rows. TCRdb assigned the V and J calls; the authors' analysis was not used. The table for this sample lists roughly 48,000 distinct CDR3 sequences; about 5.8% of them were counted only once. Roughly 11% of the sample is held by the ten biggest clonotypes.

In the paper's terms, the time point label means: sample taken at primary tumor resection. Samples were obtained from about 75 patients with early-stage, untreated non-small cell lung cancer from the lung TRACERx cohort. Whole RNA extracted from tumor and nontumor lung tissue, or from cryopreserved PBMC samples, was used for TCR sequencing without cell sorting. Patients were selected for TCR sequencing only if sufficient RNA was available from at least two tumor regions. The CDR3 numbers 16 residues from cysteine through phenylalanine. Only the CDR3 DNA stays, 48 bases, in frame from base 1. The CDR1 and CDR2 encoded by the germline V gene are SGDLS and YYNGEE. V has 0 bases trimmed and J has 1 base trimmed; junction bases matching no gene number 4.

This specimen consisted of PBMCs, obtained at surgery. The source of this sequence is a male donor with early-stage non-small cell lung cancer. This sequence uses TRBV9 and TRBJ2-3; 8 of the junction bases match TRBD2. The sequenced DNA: TGTGCCAGCAGCGTAGGGTTGCGGGAGGGCACAGATACGCAGTATTTT. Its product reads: CASSVGLREGTDTQYF.